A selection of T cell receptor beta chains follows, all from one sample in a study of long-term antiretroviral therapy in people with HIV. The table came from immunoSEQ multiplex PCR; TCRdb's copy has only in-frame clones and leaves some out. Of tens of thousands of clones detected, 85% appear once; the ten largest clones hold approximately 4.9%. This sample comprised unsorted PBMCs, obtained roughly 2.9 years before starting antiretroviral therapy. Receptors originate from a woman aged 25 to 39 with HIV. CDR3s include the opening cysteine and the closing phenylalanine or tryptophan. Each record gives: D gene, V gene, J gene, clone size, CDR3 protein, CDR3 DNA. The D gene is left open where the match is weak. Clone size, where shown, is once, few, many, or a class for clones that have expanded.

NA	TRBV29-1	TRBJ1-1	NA	CSVGLGQLNTEAFF	TGCAGCGTTGGACTCGGACAGCTGAACACTGAAGCTTTCTTT
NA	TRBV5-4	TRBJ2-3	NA	CASSLERTDTQYF	TGTGCCAGCAGCTTGGAACGGACAGATACGCAGTATTTT
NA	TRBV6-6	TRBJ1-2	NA	CASNPSGNYGYTF	TGTGCCAGCAACCCCTCGGGAAACTATGGCTACACCTTC
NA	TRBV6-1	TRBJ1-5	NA	CASSRAGYSNQPQHF	TGTGCCAGCAGTCGAGCAGGGTATAGCAATCAGCCCCAGCATTTT
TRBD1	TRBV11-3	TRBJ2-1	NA	CASSSIQGANEQFF	TGTGCCAGCAGCTCTATACAGGGGGCAAATGAGCAGTTCTTC
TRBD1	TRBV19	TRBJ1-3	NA	CASTGQTTGNTIYF	TGTGCCAGTACGGGACAGACTACTGGAAACACCATATATTTT
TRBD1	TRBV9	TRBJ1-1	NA	CASSPGGEAFF	TGTGCCAGCAGCCCAGGGGGTGAAGCTTTCTTT
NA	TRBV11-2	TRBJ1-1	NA	CASSLVPGLEAFF	TGTGCCAGCAGCTTAGTACCGGGGCTTGAAGCTTTCTTT
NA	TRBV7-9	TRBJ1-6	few	CASSLGGFDSPLHF	TGTGCCAGCAGCTTAGGAGGGTTTGATTCACCCCTCCACTTT
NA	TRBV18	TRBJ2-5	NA	CASSPGAQETQYF	TGTGCCAGCTCACCAGGCGCACAAGAGACCCAGTACTTC
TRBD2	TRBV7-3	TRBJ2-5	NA	CASSSGDGGALETQYF	TGTGCCAGCAGCTCGGGAGACGGGGGGGCCCTAGAGACCCAGTACTTC
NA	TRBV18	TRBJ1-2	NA	CASSPLGATNYGYTF	TGTGCCAGCTCCCCGCTGGGAGCTACTAACTATGGCTACACCTTC
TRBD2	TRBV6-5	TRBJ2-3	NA	CASSYGLAGGADTQYF	TGTGCCAGCAGTTACGGCCTAGCGGGGGGAGCAGATACGCAGTATTTT
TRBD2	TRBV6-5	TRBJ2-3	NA	CASSYAAGADTQYF	TGTGCCAGCAGTTACGCCGCGGGGGCAGATACGCAGTATTTT
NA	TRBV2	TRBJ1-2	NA	CASSEIQFHGYTF	TGTGCCAGCAGTGAAATTCAGTTCCATGGCTACACCTTC
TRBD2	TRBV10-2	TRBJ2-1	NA	CASRLGTSGGRDNEQFF	TGCGCCAGCAGGCTCGGGACTAGCGGGGGCCGGGACAATGAGCAGTTCTTC
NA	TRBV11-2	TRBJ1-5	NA	CASSLDRTGHYRPQHF	TGTGCCAGCAGCTTAGATAGAACAGGGCACTACCGGCCCCAGCATTTT
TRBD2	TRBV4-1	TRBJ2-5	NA	CASSQIAGGPETQYF	TGCGCCAGCAGCCAGATAGCGGGGGGGCCTGAGACCCAGTACTTC
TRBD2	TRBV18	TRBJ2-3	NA	CASSPLRAGGQGSDTQYF	TGTGCCAGCTCACCCCTTAGAGCGGGGGGGCAAGGGTCAGATACGCAGTATTTT
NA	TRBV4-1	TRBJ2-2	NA	CASSLTGFTGELFF	TGCGCCAGCAGCCTTACGGGGTTCACCGGGGAGCTGTTTTTT
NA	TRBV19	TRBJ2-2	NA	CASSPSQVAGELFF	TGTGCCAGTAGTCCAAGCCAGGTCGCCGGGGAGCTGTTTTTT
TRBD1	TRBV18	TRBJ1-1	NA	CASSPKQGNTEAFF	TGTGCCAGCTCACCAAAACAGGGGAATACTGAAGCTTTCTTT
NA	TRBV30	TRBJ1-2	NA	CAWSVGARNYGYTF	TGTGCCTGGAGTGTCGGGGCCCGGAACTATGGCTACACCTTC
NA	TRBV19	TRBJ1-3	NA	CASTGGLSGNTIYF	TGTGCCAGTACCGGCGGACTCTCTGGAAACACCATATATTTT
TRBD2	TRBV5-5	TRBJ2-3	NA	CASSWGGVGTDTQYF	TGTGCCAGCAGCTGGGGGGGAGTCGGTACAGATACGCAGTATTTT
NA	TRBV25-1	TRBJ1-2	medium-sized	CASSPETWLNYGYTF	TGTGCCAGCAGTCCCGAGACATGGCTAAACTATGGCTACACCTTC
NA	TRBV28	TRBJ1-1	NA	CASIMGRNIMNTEAFF	TGTGCCAGCATAATGGGACGGAATATTATGAACACTGAAGCTTTCTTT
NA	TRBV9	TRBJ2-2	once	CASSPFQGVNTGELFF	TGTGCCAGTTCACCTTTCCAGGGAGTGAACACCGGGGAGCTGTTTTTT
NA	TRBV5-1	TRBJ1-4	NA	CASSSGATNEKLFF	TGCGCCAGCAGCTCAGGGGCAACTAATGAAAAACTGTTTTTT
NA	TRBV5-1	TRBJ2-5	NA	CASSLTGGQETQYF	TGCGCCAGCAGCTTGACCGGGGGACAAGAGACCCAGTACTTC
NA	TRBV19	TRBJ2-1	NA	CASSTGYGEQFF	TGTGCCAGTAGTACAGGGTACGGTGAGCAGTTCTTC
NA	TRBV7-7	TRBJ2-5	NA	CASSLGRAEETQYF	TGTGCCAGCAGCCTGGGACGGGCGGAAGAGACCCAGTACTTC
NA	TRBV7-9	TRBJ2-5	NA	CASSPPGGLGETQYF	TGTGCCAGCAGTCCCCCCGGGGGCCTGGGAGAGACCCAGTACTTC
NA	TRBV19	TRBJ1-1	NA	CASSVIANTEAFF	TGTGCCAGTAGTGTTATTGCGAACACTGAAGCTTTCTTT
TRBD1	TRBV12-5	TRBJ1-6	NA	CASGLVLDRDSPLHF	TGTGCTAGTGGTTTGGTACTAGACAGGGATTCACCCCTCCACTTT
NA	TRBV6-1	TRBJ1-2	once	CASSEEVGGRGYTF	TGTGCCAGCAGTGAAGAGGTAGGGGGGCGAGGCTACACCTTC
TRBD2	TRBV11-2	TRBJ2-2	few	CASTQTSGSTGELFF	TGTGCCAGCACCCAAACTAGCGGGTCGACCGGGGAGCTGTTTTTT
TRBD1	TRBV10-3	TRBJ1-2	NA	CAISDWTGRGNYGYTF	TGTGCCATCAGTGACTGGACAGGGCGGGGAAACTATGGCTACACCTTC
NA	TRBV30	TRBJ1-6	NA	CAWSPDKNSPLHF	TGTGCCTGGAGTCCCGACAAAAATTCACCCCTCCACTTT
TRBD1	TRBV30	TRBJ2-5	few	CAWSAQTGGVETQYF	TGTGCCTGGAGTGCCCAGACAGGGGGCGTGGAGACCCAGTACTTC
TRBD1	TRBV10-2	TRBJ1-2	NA	CASSVGQGVNGYTF	TGCGCCAGCAGCGTAGGACAGGGTGTTAATGGCTACACCTTC
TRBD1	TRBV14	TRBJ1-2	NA	CASSPTGTYGYTF	TGTGCCAGCAGTCCGACAGGGACCTATGGCTACACCTTC